The 21 T cell receptor beta chains reported below all come from one sample, sequenced in a study of CD8 T cells in Susac syndrome. With random hexamers, reverse transcription was performed on roughly 0.45 to 1 ug of RNA. One entry per CDR3 protein results from TCRdb running MiXCR on the immunoSEQ multiplex PCR reads. The table includes 120,000 or so distinct CDR3 sequences, 94% detected once. The sequenced sample was CD4+ T cells from PBMCs. All receptors come from a human donor in good health.

V usage is TRBV6-2 or TRBV6-3 and J usage is TRBJ1-1; D call uncertain. CDR1 is MNHEY and CDR2 is SVGEGT in the germline V gene. The V gene lost 0 bases and the J gene lost 2 bases, with 13 bases spanning the gap. The CDR3 runs 16 residues. In nucleotides, the CDR3 is TGTGCCAGCAGTTACTCGATGGGCCGCACTAACACTGAAGCTTTCTTT. It encodes CASSYSMGRTNTEAFF.

The chain employs TRBV3-1 and TRBJ1-1; the match to TRBD1 covers 9 bases. CDR1 is LGHDT, CDR2 YNNKEL, per germline (reference sequence). The CDR3 is 15 residues long. V lost 5 bases and J lost 4; bases outside the gene matches: 8. In DNA, the CDR3 is TGTGCCAGCAGCTTTCAAAAGACAGGGGGCACTGAAGCTTTCTTT. This sequence encodes CASSFQKTGGTEAFF.

This sequence joins TRBV5-1 and TRBJ2-2, with D maybe TRBD2 (6 bases). Germline V lookup: CDR1 SGHRS, CDR2 YFSETQ. Trimming removed 4 bases at V and 1 base at J, with 11 bases between. The CDR3 is 15 amino acids. CDR3 nucleotide sequence: TGCGCCAGCAGCAGAGGCGGGGTGAACACCGGGGAGCTGTTTTTT. Amino acids: CASSRGGVNTGELFF. The whole variable domain, remainder taken from reference TRBV5-1 and TRBJ2-2, is KAGVTQTPRYLIKTRGQQVTLSCSPISGHRSVSWYQQTPGQGLQFLFEYFSETQRNKGNFPGRFSGRQFSNSRSEMNVSTLELGDSALYLCASSRGGVNTGELFFGEGSRLTVL.

CDR3 bases: TGTGCCAGCAGCCGGGACAGGGGGCTCTCCTACGAGCAGTACTTC. Its protein is CASSRDRGLSYEQYF. The genes are TRBV7-6 and TRBJ2-7, with 12 bases matching TRBD1. Germline V lookup: CDR1 SGHVS, CDR2 FNYEAQ. The CDR3 is made up of 15 amino acids. The ends lost 5 bases at V and 0 bases at J; junction bases unmatched: 2.

This rearrangement joins TRBV30 to TRBJ1-1; the D gene is possibly TRBD1 (5 bases). The V end lost 2 bases, the J end lost 4 bases, and 11 bases lay between the germline ends. CDR1 is GTSNPN and CDR2 is SVGIG in the germline V gene (reference sequence). The CDR3 loop spans 13 amino acids. Here the CDR3 reads CAWSIQGSTEAFF. CDR3 in DNA: TGTGCCTGGAGTATCCAGGGTAGCACTGAAGCTTTCTTT.

This chain connects TRBV9 to TRBJ2-5; 8 bases are a match to TRBD2. Germline loops: CDR1 SGDLS, CDR2 YYNGEE. This CDR3 has 17 amino acids. The V segment lost 0 bases and the J segment 4 bases; nucleotides outside the gene matches: 11. The chain's CDR3 is CASSVGFQAGEGETQYF. CDR3 nucleotide sequence: TGTGCCAGCAGCGTAGGTTTCCAAGCGGGAGAAGGAGAGACCCAGTACTTC.

The CDR3 protein is CASSYFGTTPTEQYF. Written as DNA, the CDR3 is TGTGCCAGCAGTTACTTCGGGACTACTCCTACCGAGCAGTACTTC. The J gene is TRBJ2-7, the V gene TRBV6-5; TRBD2 aligns across 7 bases. Germline V lookup: CDR1 MNHEY, CDR2 SVGAGI. There are 15 residues in the CDR3. V shed 1 base, J shed 6 bases, and the junction held 9 bases outside the gene matches.

The chain couples TRBV19 to TRBJ1-2; the D is unclear. Germline CDR1 reads LNHDA; CDR2 reads SQIVND (reference sequence). This CDR3 region has 14 residues. Trimming cost V 7 bases and J 5 bases, with 17 bases left between them. CDR3 region: CASNIQDRGYGYTF. DNA of the CDR3: TGTGCCAGTAACATCCAGGACCGAGGATATGGCTACACCTTC.

This sequence joins TRBV30 and TRBJ2-1; D is unclear. Germline lookup yields CDR1 GTSNPN and CDR2 SVGIG (reference sequence). V lost 4 bases to trimming and J lost 7 bases, with 17 bases between them. The CDR3 spans 14 residues. In DNA, the CDR3 is TGTGCCTGGACACCCATCCGGGCCACGAATGAGCAGTTCTTC. The encoded protein is CAWTPIRATNEQFF.

DNA for the CDR3: TGTGCCAGCAGCGTAGCTCTGGCAGGGCGGCTTTCCGTCGGGGAGCTGTTTTTT. This codes for CASSVALAGRLSVGELFF. This chain links TRBV9 with TRBJ2-2, with D possibly TRBD1 on 5 matching bases. The ends were cut back, 0 bases at V and 7 bases at J, with 22 bases in the middle. This CDR3 has 18 residues. Looked up from germline, CDR1 is SGDLS and CDR2 is YYNGEE. The variable domain in full, completed from reference TRBV9 and TRBJ2-2, reads DSGVTQTPKHLITATGQRVTLRCSPRSGDLSVYWYQQSLDQGLQFLIQYYNGEERAKGNILERFSAQQFPDLHSELNLSSLELGDSALYFCASSVALAGRLSVGELFFGEGSRLTVL.

The chain links TRBV9 to TRBJ1-2, with a possible D match to TRBD1 (5 bases). Germline V gives CDR1 SGDLS, CDR2 YYNGEE. V dropped 2 bases and J dropped 6 bases, with 17 bases sitting between them. The CDR3 extends over 15 amino acids. The CDR3 region is CASSVAGNPSNGYTF. The CDR3 DNA reads TGTGCCAGCAGCGTGGCAGGGAATCCTTCGAATGGCTACACCTTC. Full variable domain (outside the CDR3, taken from reference TRBV9 and TRBJ1-2): DSGVTQTPKHLITATGQRVTLRCSPRSGDLSVYWYQQSLDQGLQFLIQYYNGEERAKGNILERFSAQQFPDLHSELNLSSLELGDSALYFCASSVAGNPSNGYTFGSGTRLTVV.

The chain carries TRBV29-1 and TRBJ2-1; 9 bases match TRBD1. The germline CDR1 and CDR2 sequences are SQVTM and ANQGSEA. There are 13 residues in the CDR3. The CDR3: CSGGQGTFYEQFF. The CDR3 DNA reads TGCAGTGGTGGACAGGGGACCTTCTATGAGCAGTTCTTC.

The V call is TRBV15, the J call TRBJ1-1, with D possibly matching TRBD1 (5 bases). The CDR3 totals 15 residues. The germline gives CDR1 LNHNV, CDR2 YYDKDF (reference sequence). Trimming took off 3 bases at V and 1 base at J, with 12 bases between the two ends. In DNA, the CDR3 is TGTGCCACCAGCAGCCCAAAAAGGGGGAACACTGAAGCTTTCTTT. Translating gives CATSSPKRGNTEAFF.

The chain employs TRBV10-3 and TRBJ2-7; 10 bases map to TRBD2. The germline CDR1 and CDR2 sequences are ENHRY and SYGVKD. J lost 2 bases, V lost 2 bases, and 3 bases had no gene match. This CDR3 is built from 15 residues. In DNA, the CDR3 is TGTGCCATCAGTGAGACGACTAGCGGGCCCTACGAGCAGTACTTC. It encodes CAISETTSGPYEQYF.

The V call is TRBV2, the J call TRBJ1-4, with unresolved D. Germline loops: CDR1 SNHLY, CDR2 FYNNEI. Between the trimmed V and J ends, which lost 3 bases and 8 bases, there was a span of 13 bases. The CDR3 totals 14 residues. CDR3 nucleotides: TGTGCCAGCAGTGAGGAAAGGGTTAGGGAAAAACTGTTTTTT. Translation gives CASSEERVREKLFF.

This sequence joins TRBV5-1 and TRBJ2-1, with 15 nucleotides matching TRBD2. V was clipped by 4 bases and J by 7 bases; unmatched bases: 3. The length of the CDR3 is 15 residues. Germline V gives CDR1 SGHRS, CDR2 YFSETQ. CDR3 sequence: CASSIGLAGGNEQFF. CDR3 nucleotide sequence: TGCGCCAGCAGCATAGGACTAGCGGGGGGGAATGAGCAGTTCTTC.

The V call is TRBV6-5, the J call TRBJ2-5; TRBD2 might be the D (6 bases). CDR3 length equals 15 residues. CDR1 and CDR2 (germline): MNHEY, SVGAGI. V dropped 6 bases and J dropped 7 bases, with 21 bases sitting between them. The DNA for the CDR3 is TGTGCCAGCAGCCTCACAGCGGGTCGGCCGGGGACCCAGTACTTC. Residues: CASSLTAGRPGTQYF.

The chain combines TRBV20-1 with TRBJ1-1, with no clear D. The V and J ends lost 5 bases and 3 bases respectively, with 7 bases between them. Germline V CDR1 and CDR2: DFQATT, SNEGSKA (reference sequence). There are 11 residues in the CDR3. The CDR3 nucleotides read TGCAGTGCTCCGATTTACACTGAAGCTTTCTTT. Translating gives CSAPIYTEAFF.

The chain combines TRBV6-2 or TRBV6-3 with TRBJ2-7; 8 bases align to TRBD2. The CDR3 spans 16 residues. Germline values: CDR1 MNHEY, CDR2 SVGEGT. The trim removed 7 bases at V and 4 bases at J, leaving 15 bases unmatched. The CDR3 DNA follows: TGTGCCAGCACCCAATTTAGGAGCGGGAGATTTTACGAGCAGTACTTC. This sequence encodes CASTQFRSGRFYEQYF.

The V and J genes are TRBV2 and TRBJ1-5, with 8 bases lining up with TRBD1. Trimming took 2 bases from V and 3 from J; bases not matched to a gene: 0. Germline CDR1 reads SNHLY; CDR2 reads FYNNEI. This CDR3 contains 14 residues. The CDR3 reads CASSEQGANQPQHF. In DNA form, the CDR3 reads TGTGCCAGCAGTGAACAGGGGGCCAATCAGCCCCAGCATTTT.

The chain recombines TRBV30 with TRBJ2-2; D possibly corresponds to TRBD2 (6 bases). There are 11 residues in the CDR3. The germline V gene has CDR1 GTSNPN and CDR2 SVGIG (reference sequence). The V end was cut by 4 bases, the J end by 6 bases, with 6 bases between. For the CDR3, the DNA is TGTGCCTGGAAGCGGGCCGGGGAGCTGTTTTTT. Residues: CAWKRAGELFF.